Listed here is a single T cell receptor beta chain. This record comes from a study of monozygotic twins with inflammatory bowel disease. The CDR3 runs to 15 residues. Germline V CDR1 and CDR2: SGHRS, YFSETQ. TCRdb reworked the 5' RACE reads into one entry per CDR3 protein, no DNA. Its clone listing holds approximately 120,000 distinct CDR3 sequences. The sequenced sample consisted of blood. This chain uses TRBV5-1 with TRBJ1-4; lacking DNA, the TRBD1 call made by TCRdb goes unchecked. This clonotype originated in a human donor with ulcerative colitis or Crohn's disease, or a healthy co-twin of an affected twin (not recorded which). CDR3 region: CASSLNSGRGEKLFF.